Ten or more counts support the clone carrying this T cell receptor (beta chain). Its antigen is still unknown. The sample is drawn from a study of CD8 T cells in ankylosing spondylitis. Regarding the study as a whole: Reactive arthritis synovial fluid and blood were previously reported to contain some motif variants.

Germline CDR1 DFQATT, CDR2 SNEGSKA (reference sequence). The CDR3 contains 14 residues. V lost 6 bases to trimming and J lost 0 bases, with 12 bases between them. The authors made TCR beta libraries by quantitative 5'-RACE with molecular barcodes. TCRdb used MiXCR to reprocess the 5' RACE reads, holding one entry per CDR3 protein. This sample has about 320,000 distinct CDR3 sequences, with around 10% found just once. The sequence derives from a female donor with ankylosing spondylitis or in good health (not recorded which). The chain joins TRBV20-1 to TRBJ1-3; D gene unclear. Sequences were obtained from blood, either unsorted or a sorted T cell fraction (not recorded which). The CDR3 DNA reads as TGCAGTGCGGAAGGACGGATCTCTGGAAACACCATATATTTT. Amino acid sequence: CSAEGRISGNTIYF.